Listed here are 10 T cell receptor beta chains from one sample, sequenced in a study of blood T cell repertoires in COVID-19. Sequenced by immunoSEQ multiplex PCR; TCRdb stores in-frame clones only, minus some. This sample has 55,000 to 65,000 clones, with about 80% found just once. Specimen: peripheral blood. These receptors originate from a man in his fifties or sixties with acute or convalescent COVID-19.

This chain uses TRBV4-2 with TRBJ1-2, with D unclear. The CDR3 has 11 amino acids. Trimming left V 4 bases short and J 6 bases short, with 6 bases between. The V gene's germline CDR1 is LGHNA and CDR2 YNFKEQ. CDR3 residues: CASSPGNGYTF. CDR3 DNA: TGTGCCAGCAGCCCCGGGAATGGCTACACCTTC.

The chain uses TRBV28 and TRBJ1-1; 8 positions agree with TRBD1. The CDR3 contains 14 residues. After removal of 7 bases from V and 6 bases from J, the junction contained 10 bases not matched to a gene. Germline CDR1 is MDHEN and CDR2 is SYDVKM. The CDR3 nucleotides are TGTGCCAGCATTCCCAGGGGGCGACTTCCTGAAGCTTTCTTT. Translating it yields CASIPRGRLPEAFF.

The chain uses TRBV3-1 (or the pseudogene TRBV3-2) and TRBJ1-5; D is unclear. The length of the CDR3 is 15 residues. The germline gives CDR1 LGHDT, CDR2 YNNKEL (reference sequence). The ends were cut back, 0 bases at V and 9 bases at J, with 15 bases in the middle. The CDR3 here is CASSQDGTAIAPQHF. DNA of the CDR3: TGTGCCAGCAGCCAAGATGGTACAGCCATCGCGCCCCAGCATTTT.

Only one count was recorded for this clone. V usage is TRBV3-1 (or the pseudogene TRBV3-2) and J usage is TRBJ2-5; D remains unclear. The CDR3 is 12 amino acids. Germline V gives CDR1 LGHDT, CDR2 YNNKEL (reference sequence). V lost 1 base, J lost 7 bases, and 7 bases lay in between. CDR3 protein: CASSQGGATQYF. Here the CDR3 DNA reads TGTGCCAGCAGCCAAGGAGGAGCGACCCAGTACTTC.

This chain joins TRBV6-1 and TRBJ2-3, with 9 nucleotides matching TRBD2. CDR1 is MNHNS and CDR2 is SASEGT in the germline V gene. The J segment lost 1 base and the V segment lost 1 base, leaving 3 bases of the junction unmatched. CDR3 size: 16 residues. CDR3 in amino acids: CASSEEPSGGTDTQYF. Written as DNA, the CDR3 is TGTGCCAGCAGTGAAGAACCTAGCGGGGGCACAGATACGCAGTATTTT.

J is TRBJ2-5 and V is TRBV3-1 (or the pseudogene TRBV3-2); TRBD1 is a possible D gene (5 bases). Germline CDR1 LGHDT, CDR2 YNNKEL (reference sequence). CDR3 length equals 12 residues. Trimming cost V 0 bases and J 7 bases, with 6 bases left between them. CDR3 nucleotide sequence: TGTGCCAGCAGCCAAGATCAGGGGACCCAGTACTTC. As protein: CASSQDQGTQYF.

V and J are TRBV11-2 and TRBJ1-1, with a possible D match to TRBD1 (6 bases). Germline V CDR1 and CDR2: SGHAT, FQNNGV. The CDR3 totals 13 residues. The germline V and J ends were trimmed by 1 base and 4 bases, with 7 bases remaining between them. The CDR3 bases are TGTGCCAGCAGCTTAGGCAGGGGCACTGAAGCTTTCTTT. Protein sequence: CASSLGRGTEAFF.

This clone was picked up one time. The chain recombines TRBV7-2 with TRBJ1-3; D ambiguous. The CDR3 is made up of 16 amino acids. Between the trimmed V and J ends, which lost 1 base and 0 bases, there was a span of 10 bases. The V gene's germline CDR1 is SGHTA and CDR2 FQGNSA. The CDR3 nucleotides read TGTGCCAGCAGCTTAGTGGGAGCCCACTCTGGAAACACCATATATTTT. It translates to CASSLVGAHSGNTIYF.

The rearrangement joins TRBV13 to TRBJ2-5; 13 bases are shared with TRBD2. Unmatched junction bases numbered 3, after V lost 1 base and J lost 4 bases. The CDR3 is 16 residues long. Germline loops: CDR1 PRHDT, CDR2 FYEKMQ (reference sequence). CDR3 loop: CASSLARLAGGETQYF. CDR3 DNA: TGTGCCAGCAGCTTAGCCAGACTAGCGGGAGGAGAGACCCAGTACTTC.

The V call is TRBV7-8, the J call TRBJ1-2; D may be TRBD1 (5 bases). The length of the CDR3 is 16 residues. Trimming took off 5 bases at V and 4 bases at J, with 20 bases between the two ends. Germline V gives CDR1 SGHVS, CDR2 FQNEAQ. CDR3 amino acids: CASSLSSQGFGYGYTF. The CDR3 DNA reads as TGTGCCAGCAGCCTTAGCTCTCAGGGTTTCGGCTATGGCTACACCTTC.